This T cell receptor (beta chain) was identified during a study of Ad26.COV2.S vaccination and SARS-CoV-2 variants. V was cut by 0 bases and J by 6 bases, with 12 bases left in between. Germline CDR1 and CDR2: SGHRS and YFSETQ. CDR3 length: 15 amino acids. The table came from immunoSEQ multiplex PCR; TCRdb's copy has only in-frame clones and leaves some out. Altogether around 320,000 clones are present, around four fifths being singletons, with the ten largest covering 2% to 2.5%. Treatment defined: roughly 18 received Ad26.COV2.S at low or high dose, single or two shots; 5 received placebo; per-sample allocation not given. Collection of samples fell on day 63 after the first vaccine or placebo injection.

This clonotype originated in a person aged 18-65 years who received the Ad26.COV2.S COVID-19 vaccine or a placebo. V gene TRBV5-1 combines with J gene TRBJ2-2; no clear D. The source material was peripheral blood, sampled in a trial of Ad26.COV2.S vaccine versus placebo. CDR3 DNA sequence: TGCGCCAGCAGCTTGGCACGGTCGGATCCCGGGGAGCTGTTTTTT. Protein sequence: CASSLARSDPGELFF.